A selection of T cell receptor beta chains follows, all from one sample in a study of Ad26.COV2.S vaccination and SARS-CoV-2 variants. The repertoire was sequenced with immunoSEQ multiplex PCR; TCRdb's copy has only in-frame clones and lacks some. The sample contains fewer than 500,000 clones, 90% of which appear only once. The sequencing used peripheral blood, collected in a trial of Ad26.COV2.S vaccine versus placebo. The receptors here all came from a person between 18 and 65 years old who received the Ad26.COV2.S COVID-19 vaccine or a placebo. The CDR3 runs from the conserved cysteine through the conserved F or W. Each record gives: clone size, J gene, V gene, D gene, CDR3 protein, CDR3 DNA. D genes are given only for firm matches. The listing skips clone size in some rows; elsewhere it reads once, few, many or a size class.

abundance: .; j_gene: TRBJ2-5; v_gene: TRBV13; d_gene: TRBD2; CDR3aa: CASSSGPGGGIQETQYF; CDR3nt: TGTGCCAGCAGCTCCGGTCCGGGGGGAGGGATCCAAGAGACCCAGTACTTC
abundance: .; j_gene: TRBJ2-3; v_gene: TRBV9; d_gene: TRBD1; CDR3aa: CASSGPGTGFTDTQYF; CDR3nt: TGTGCCAGCAGCGGTCCCGGGACAGGGTTCACAGATACGCAGTATTTT
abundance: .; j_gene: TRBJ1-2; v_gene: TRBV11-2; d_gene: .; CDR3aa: CASSPWGMGRENGYTF; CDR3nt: TGTGCCAGCAGCCCATGGGGGATGGGCAGGGAGAATGGCTACACCTTC
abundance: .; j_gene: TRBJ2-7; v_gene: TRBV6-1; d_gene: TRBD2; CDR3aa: CASSDLWRELSEQYF; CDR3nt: TGTGCCAGCAGTGATCTTTGGCGGGAGTTAAGCGAGCAGTACTTC
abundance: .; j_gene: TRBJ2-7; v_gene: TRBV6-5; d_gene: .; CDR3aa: CASSYSGDEQYF; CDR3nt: TGTGCCAGCAGTTACTCGGGGGACGAGCAGTACTTC
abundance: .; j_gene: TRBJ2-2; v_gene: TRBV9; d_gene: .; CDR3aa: CASSVRPTLEGDTGELFF; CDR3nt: TGTGCCAGCAGCGTACGTCCCACTCTGGAAGGGGACACCGGGGAGCTGTTTTTT
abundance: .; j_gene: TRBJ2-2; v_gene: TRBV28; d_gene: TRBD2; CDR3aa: CASSLGLAGTGELFF; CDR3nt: TGTGCCAGCAGTTTAGGCCTAGCGGGGACCGGGGAGCTGTTTTTT
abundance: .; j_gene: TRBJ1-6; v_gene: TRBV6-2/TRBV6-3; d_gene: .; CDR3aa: CASSYSDRKSSYNSPLHF; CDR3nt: TGTGCCAGCAGTTACTCGGACAGAAAGAGCTCCTATAATTCACCCCTCCACTTT
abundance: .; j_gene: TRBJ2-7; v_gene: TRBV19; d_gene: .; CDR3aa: CARVLVPPVGQGPDYEQYF; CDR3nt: TGTGCCAGAGTCCTAGTCCCCCCTGTCGGACAAGGGCCAGACTACGAGCAGTACTTC
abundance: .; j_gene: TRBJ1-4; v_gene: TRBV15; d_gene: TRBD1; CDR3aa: CATSSLTGTKEKLFF; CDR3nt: TGTGCCACCAGCAGCTTGACAGGGACGAAGGAAAAACTGTTTTTT
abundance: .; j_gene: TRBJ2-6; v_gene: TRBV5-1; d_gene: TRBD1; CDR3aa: CASSRTGAGANVLTF; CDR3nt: TGCGCCAGCAGCAGGACAGGAGCAGGGGCCAACGTCCTGACTTTC
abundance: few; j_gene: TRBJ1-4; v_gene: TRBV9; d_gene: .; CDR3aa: CASSPWGGNEKLFF; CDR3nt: TGTGCCAGCAGCCCTTGGGGCGGGAATGAAAAACTGTTTTTT
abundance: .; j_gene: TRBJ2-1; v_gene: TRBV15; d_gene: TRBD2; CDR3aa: CATSRDPGGRAANEQFF; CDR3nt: TGTGCCACCAGCAGAGATCCTGGCGGGAGGGCCGCCAATGAGCAGTTCTTC
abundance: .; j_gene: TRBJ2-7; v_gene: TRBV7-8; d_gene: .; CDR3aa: CASSLRSSASSEQYF; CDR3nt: TGTGCCAGCAGCCTACGATCTTCGGCCTCCTCCGAGCAGTACTTC
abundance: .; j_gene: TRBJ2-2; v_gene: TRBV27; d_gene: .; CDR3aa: CASSFLRANTGELFF; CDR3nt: TGTGCCAGCAGTTTCCTTAGAGCGAACACCGGGGAGCTGTTTTTT
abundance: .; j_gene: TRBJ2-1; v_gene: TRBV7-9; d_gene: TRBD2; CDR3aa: CASSSSSGLKFNEQFF; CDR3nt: TGTGCCAGCAGCTCGTCTAGCGGGCTCAAATTCAATGAGCAGTTCTTC
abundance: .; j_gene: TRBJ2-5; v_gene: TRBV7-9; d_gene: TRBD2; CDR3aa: CASSFLAGYQETQYF; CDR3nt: TGTGCCAGCAGCTTTTTAGCGGGGTACCAAGAGACCCAGTACTTC
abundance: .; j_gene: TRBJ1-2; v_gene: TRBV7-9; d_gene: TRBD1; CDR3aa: CASSSGTGISNYGYTF; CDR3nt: TGTGCCAGCAGCTCCGGGACAGGTATATCTAACTATGGCTACACCTTC
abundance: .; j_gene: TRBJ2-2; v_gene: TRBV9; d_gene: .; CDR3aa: CASSSLYTGELFF; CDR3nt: TGTGCCAGCAGCTCCCTTTATACCGGGGAGCTGTTTTTT
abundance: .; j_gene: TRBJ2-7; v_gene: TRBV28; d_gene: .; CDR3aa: CAIRPVGDGVSYEQYF; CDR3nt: TGTGCCATCCGCCCGGTCGGGGACGGAGTCTCCTACGAGCAGTACTTC
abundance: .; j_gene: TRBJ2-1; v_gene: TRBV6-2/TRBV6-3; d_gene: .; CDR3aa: CASSYSIYNEQFF; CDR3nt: TGTGCCAGCAGTTACTCGATCTACAATGAGCAGTTCTTC
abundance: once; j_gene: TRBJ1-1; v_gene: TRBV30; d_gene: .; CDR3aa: CAWSVGGGNTEAFF; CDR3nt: TGTGCCTGGAGTGTAGGGGGAGGGAACACTGAAGCTTTCTTT
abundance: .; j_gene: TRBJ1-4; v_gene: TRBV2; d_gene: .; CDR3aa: CASSPGSNEKLFF; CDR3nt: TGTGCCAGCAGTCCGGGGTCAAATGAAAAACTGTTTTTT
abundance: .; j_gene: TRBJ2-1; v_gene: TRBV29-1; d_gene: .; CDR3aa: CSSPAFNNEQFF; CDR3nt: TGCAGCTCCCCCGCCTTCAACAATGAGCAGTTCTTC
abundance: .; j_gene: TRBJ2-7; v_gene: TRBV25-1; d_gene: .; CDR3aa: CASSESGVPFGLEQYF; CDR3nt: TGTGCCAGCAGTGAAAGTGGAGTACCCTTCGGGCTCGAGCAGTACTTC
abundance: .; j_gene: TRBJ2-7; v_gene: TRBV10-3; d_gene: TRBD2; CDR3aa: CAISESYLADEQYF; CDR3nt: TGTGCCATCAGTGAGTCGTACCTAGCGGACGAGCAGTACTTC
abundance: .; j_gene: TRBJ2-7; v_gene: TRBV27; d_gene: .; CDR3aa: CASSLRRGGYYEQYF; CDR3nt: TGTGCCAGCAGTTTACGGCGGGGAGGCTACTACGAGCAGTACTTC
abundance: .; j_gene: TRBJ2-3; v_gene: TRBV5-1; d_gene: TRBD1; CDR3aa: CASSYPNSTGQSTDTQYF; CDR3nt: TGCGCCAGCAGCTATCCCAATTCGACAGGGCAAAGCACAGATACGCAGTATTTT
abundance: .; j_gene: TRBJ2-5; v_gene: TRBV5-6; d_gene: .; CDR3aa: CASSSRKIFQETQYF; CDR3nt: TGTGCCAGCAGTTCCAGGAAGATCTTTCAAGAGACCCAGTACTTC
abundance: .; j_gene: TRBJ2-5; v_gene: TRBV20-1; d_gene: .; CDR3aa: CSASGGLETQYF; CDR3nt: TGCAGTGCTAGTGGGGGGCTGGAGACCCAGTACTTC
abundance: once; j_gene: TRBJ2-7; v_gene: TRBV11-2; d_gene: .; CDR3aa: CASSLGRTYEQYF; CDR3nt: TGTGCCAGCAGCTTAGGCAGGACCTACGAGCAGTACTTC
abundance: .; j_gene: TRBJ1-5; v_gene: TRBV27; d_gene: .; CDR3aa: CASSFWGGQPQHF; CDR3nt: TGTGCCAGCAGTTTTTGGGGAGGTCAGCCCCAGCATTTT
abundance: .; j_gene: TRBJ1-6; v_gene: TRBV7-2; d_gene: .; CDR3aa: CASSSGPAGNSPLHF; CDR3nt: TGTGCCAGCAGCTCCGGCCCGGCCGGGAATTCACCCCTCCACTTT
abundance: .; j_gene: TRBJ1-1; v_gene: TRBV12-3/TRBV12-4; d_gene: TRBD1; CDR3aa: CASSYRGHTEAFF; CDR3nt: TGTGCCAGCAGTTACAGGGGGCACACTGAAGCTTTCTTT
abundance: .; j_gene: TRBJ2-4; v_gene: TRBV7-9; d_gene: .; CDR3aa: CASSRRDAGNIQYF; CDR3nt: TGTGCCAGCAGCCGACGGGACGCAGGAAACATTCAGTACTTC
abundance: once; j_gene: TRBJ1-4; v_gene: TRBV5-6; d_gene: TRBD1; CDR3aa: CATTAGTENEKLFF; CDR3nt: TGTGCCACTACAGCCGGGACAGAGAATGAAAAACTGTTTTTT
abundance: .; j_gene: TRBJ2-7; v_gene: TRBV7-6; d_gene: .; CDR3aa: CASSPSGGRVLYEQYF; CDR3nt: TGTGCCAGCAGCCCGAGTGGGGGAAGGGTCCTCTACGAGCAGTACTTC
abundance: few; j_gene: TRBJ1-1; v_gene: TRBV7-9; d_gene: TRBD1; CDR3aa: CASSDQGAWRNTEAFF; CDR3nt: TGTGCCAGCAGCGATCAGGGGGCGTGGAGGAACACTGAAGCTTTCTTT
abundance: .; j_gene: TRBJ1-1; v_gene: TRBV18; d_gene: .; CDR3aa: CASSRRNTEAFF; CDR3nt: TGTGCCAGCTCACGCAGGAACACTGAAGCTTTCTTT
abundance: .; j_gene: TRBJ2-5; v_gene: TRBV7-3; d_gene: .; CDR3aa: CASSLGVSAGETQYF; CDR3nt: TGTGCCAGCAGCTTGGGGGTCTCGGCAGGGGAGACCCAGTACTTC
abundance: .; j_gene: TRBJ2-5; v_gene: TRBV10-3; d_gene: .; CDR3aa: CATGVEETQYF; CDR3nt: TGTGCCACCGGGGTGGAGGAGACCCAGTACTTC
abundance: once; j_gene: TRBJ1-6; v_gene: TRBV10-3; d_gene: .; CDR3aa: CAISEGQLNSPLHF; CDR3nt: TGTGCCATCAGTGAAGGACAGTTGAATTCACCCCTCCACTTT
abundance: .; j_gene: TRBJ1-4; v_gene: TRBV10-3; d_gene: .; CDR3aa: CAISQAINEKLFF; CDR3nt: TGTGCCATCAGTCAGGCGATAAATGAAAAACTGTTTTTT
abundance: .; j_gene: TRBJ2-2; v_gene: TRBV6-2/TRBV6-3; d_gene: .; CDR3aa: CASSYPVQNTGELFF; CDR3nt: TGTGCCAGCAGTTACCCTGTGCAGAACACCGGGGAGCTGTTTTTT
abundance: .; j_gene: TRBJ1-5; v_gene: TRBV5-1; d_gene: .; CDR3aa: CASSLGGQNNQPQHF; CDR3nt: TGCGCCAGCAGCTTGGGTGGGCAGAACAATCAGCCCCAGCATTTT
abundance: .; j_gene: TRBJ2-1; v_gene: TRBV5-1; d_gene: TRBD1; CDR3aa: CASSFTPGTGGRNEQFF; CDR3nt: TGCGCCAGCAGCTTTACCCCCGGGACAGGGGGCAGGAATGAGCAGTTCTTC
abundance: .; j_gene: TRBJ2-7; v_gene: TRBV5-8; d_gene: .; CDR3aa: CASSFPTGDGEQYF; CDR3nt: TGTGCCAGCAGCTTTCCGACGGGGGATGGGGAGCAGTACTTC
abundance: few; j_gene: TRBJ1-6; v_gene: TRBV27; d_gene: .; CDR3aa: CASSGSNSPLHF; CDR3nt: TGTGCCAGCAGTGGGAGTAATTCACCCCTCCACTTT
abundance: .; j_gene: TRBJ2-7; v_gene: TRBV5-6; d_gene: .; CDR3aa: CASSSLYEQYF; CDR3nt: TGTGCCAGCAGCTCATTGTACGAGCAGTACTTC
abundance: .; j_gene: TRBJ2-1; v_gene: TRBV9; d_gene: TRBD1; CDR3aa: CASSVEGQGADEQFF; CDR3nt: TGTGCCAGCAGCGTAGAAGGACAGGGGGCCGATGAGCAGTTCTTC
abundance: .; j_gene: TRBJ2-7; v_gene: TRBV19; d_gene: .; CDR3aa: CASSSPPPYEQYF; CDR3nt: TGTGCCAGTAGTAGCCCGCCGCCTTACGAGCAGTACTTC
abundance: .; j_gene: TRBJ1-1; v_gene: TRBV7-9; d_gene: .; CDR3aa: CASRSFLQGFDMNTEAFF; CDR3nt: TGTGCCAGCAGATCATTCTTACAGGGTTTCGATATGAACACTGAAGCTTTCTTT
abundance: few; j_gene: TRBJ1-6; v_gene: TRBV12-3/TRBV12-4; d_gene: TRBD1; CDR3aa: CASSLNRGSPLHF; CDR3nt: TGTGCCAGCAGTTTAAACAGGGGTTCACCCCTCCACTTT